Listed below are T cell receptor beta chains from one sample, sequenced in a study of CD8 T cells in ankylosing spondylitis. Via MiXCR, TCRdb re-called the 5' RACE reads, giving one row per CDR3 protein. Of around 340,000 distinct CDR3 sequences listed, 20% are singletons. The sequencing sample was made of blood, either unsorted or a sorted T cell fraction (not recorded which). The source is a male donor with ankylosing spondylitis or in good health (not recorded which). Each CDR3 is given without its conserved first and last residue.

16 TRBV20-1 SAREDSTPPALNYGYT
12 TRBV25-1 ASSEEGWMYEQY
13 TRBV11-2 ASSQTPGARDTQY
11 TRBV29-1 SVVEHLSYEQY
17 TRBV3-1 ASSPRRGVLAGSTDTQY
12 TRBV29-1 SVEWRGGWDTQY
12 TRBV12-3/TRBV12-4 ASSFLAGADTQY
14 TRBV10-3 AISESGLGGTGELF
17 TRBV6-5 ASSYGLLSEGQGWEKLF
10 TRBV27 ASSLLYGEQY
13 TRBV7-9 ASSLEVVSSGELF
11 TRBV14 ASSQVGAYEQY
14 TRBV6-5 ASSYSPSPLTGELF
14 TRBV13 ASSFLGAASTDTQY
14 TRBV3-1 ASSQDPGGVNTEAF
10 TRBV15 ATSRDSGTQH
14 TRBV7-2 ASSLRRGDGTDTQY
13 TRBV11-2 ASSLVGLRGETQY
9 TRBV7-9 ASRLVGELF
15 TRBV4-1 ASSQEGAFSSTDTQY
11 TRBV3-1 ASSQTQANEQF
10 TRBV27 ASRGDRPGYT
7 TRBV29-1 SGGETQY
12 TRBV4-1 ATRQTESSYEQY
15 TRBV4-2 ASSQAPGGLSTDTQY
13 TRBV9 ASSDLGWNTGELF
13 TRBV9 ASSVGQGLSYEQY
13 TRBV3-1 ASRPTGMNTGELF
15 TRBV5-1 ASSLEAWSQAKNIQY
16 TRBV9 ASSVERWGSGDPGGQF
12 TRBV12-3/TRBV12-4 ASSPHLNTGELF
14 TRBV6-5 ASSYSSTIPYSPLH
13 TRBV6-5 ASSYFSGTQETQY